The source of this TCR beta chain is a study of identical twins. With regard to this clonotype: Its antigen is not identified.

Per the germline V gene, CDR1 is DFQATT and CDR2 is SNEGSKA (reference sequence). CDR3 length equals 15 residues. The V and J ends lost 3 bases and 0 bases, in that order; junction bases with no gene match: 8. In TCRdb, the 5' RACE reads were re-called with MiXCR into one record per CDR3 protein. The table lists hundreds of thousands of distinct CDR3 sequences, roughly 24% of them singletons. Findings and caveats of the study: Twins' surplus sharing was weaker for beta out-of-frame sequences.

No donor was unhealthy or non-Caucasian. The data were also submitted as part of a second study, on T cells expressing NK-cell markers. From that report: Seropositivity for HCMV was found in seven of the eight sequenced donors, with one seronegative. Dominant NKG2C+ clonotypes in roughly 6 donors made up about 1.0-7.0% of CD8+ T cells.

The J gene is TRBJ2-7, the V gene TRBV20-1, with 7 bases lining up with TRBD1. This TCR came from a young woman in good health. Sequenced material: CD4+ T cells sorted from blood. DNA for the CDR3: TGCAGTGCTAGCAAGACACAGGGGAGCTCCTACGAGCAGTACTTC. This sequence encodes CSASKTQGSSYEQYF.